This T cell receptor (beta chain) is from a study of neurological immune-mediated disorders. Study-wide findings and caveats: None of the CDR3 amino acid sequences in expanded clones turned up in more than one subject, which points to private repertoires in all groups. Clinical and MRI features did not associate with the cluster found in multiple sclerosis patients. HTLV-1-associated myelopathy had the most TCR clonal expansion, and multiple sclerosis had the least, less than healthy controls.

The sorted libraries took about a million CD4+ or CD8+ T cells. The germline V gene has CDR1 SGDLS and CDR2 YYNGEE. The CDR3 loop spans 16 amino acids. V shed 1 base and J 5 bases; nucleotides not matched to a gene: 5. TCRdb redid the calling of the 5' RACE reads with MiXCR, one entry per CDR3 protein. This sample has around 52,000 distinct CDR3 sequences, with approximately 6.2% found just once. This clonotype appeared many times. Its cognate antigen is unknown. The genes are TRBV9 and TRBJ2-2; 10 bases line up with TRBD2. The sequence came from a woman under 30 with multiple sclerosis. Source material: CD4+ T cells from blood. The CDR3 protein is CASSVLAGGETGELFF. DNA for the CDR3: TGTGCCAGCAGCGTATTAGCGGGGGGTGAGACCGGGGAGCTGTTTTTT.